These 2 T cell receptor beta chains were all obtained from the same sample, sequenced in a study of T cell responses to AZD1222 COVID-19 vaccine. Generated by immunoSEQ multiplex PCR, the TCRdb table keeps only in-frame clones and is missing some. The table has roughly 140,000 clones, 90% to 95% seen once. Source: peripheral blood, taken on day 0 of AZD1222 vaccination. Receptors were obtained from an adult in good health.

The V and J genes are TRBV23-1 and TRBJ1-2; no clear D. TRBV23-1 is flagged as an ORF with uncertain function. V was shortened by 4 bases and J by 8 bases, with 20 bases between the two germline ends. The CDR3 is made up of 15 amino acids. The CDR3 sequence is CASSPRGPSDRGYTF. CDR3 DNA sequence: TGCGCCAGCAGTCCCCGTGGGCCCAGTGATAGAGGCTACACCTTC.

This chain joins TRBV29-1 and TRBJ2-3, with 16 nucleotides matching TRBD2. The CDR3 has 14 residues. Germline V CDR1 and CDR2: SQVTM, ANQGSEA. V dropped 6 bases and J dropped 4; count of bases not matched to a gene: 1. This CDR3 reads CSVGTSGGADTQYF. The CDR3 region has the DNA TGCAGCGTGGGGACTAGCGGGGGGGCAGATACGCAGTATTTT.